This TCR beta chain emerged from a study of cytomegalovirus exposure and HLA in healthy donors. At the level of the study: The roughly 130 validation repertoires were reported in a later analysis to have been generated on the same platform as the approximately 600 first-cohort repertoires.

Study-level findings and limits: Reported performance of the classifier showed diagnosis of cytomegalovirus status with high specificity and sensitivity. Rare TCR sequences dominated, though some public TCRs recurred in many donors. Altogether, 170 or so TCR beta chains were recorded as cytomegalovirus-associated.

Profiling relied on immunoSEQ multiplex PCR, and the TCRdb table lists in-frame clones only, not all of them. The data hold about 170,000 clones, with about 86% observed a single time. With regard to this clone: Its antigen is unidentified.

In germline, CDR1 is SQVTM, CDR2 ANQGSEA. V shed 7 bases and J 3 bases; nucleotides not matched to a gene: 2. The CDR3 spans 12 residues. The gene calls are TRBV29-1 and TRBJ1-1, with TRBD1 identical over 10 bases. This clonotype originated in a woman in her twenties or thirties in good health and CMV-seronegative. Sequenced: PBMCs. This CDR3 reads CSAGTGDTEAFF. The CDR3 DNA reads as TGCAGCGCCGGGACAGGGGACACTGAAGCTTTCTTT. The full variable domain, with the rest looked up from reference TRBV29-1 and TRBJ1-1, is SAVISQKPSRDICQRGTSLTIQCQVDSQVTMMFWYRQQPGQSLTLIATANQGSEATYESGFVIDKFPISRPNLTFSTLTVSNMSPEDSSIYLCSAGTGDTEAFFGQGTRLTVV.